This T cell receptor beta chain emerged from a study of STAT5B mutations in CD4+ large granular lymphocyte leukemia. Study-wide results and caveats: 8/27 top patient clones versus 2/35 control clones were TRBV06-family.

The CDR3 totals 13 residues. CDR1 SNHLY and CDR2 FYNNEI come from the germline V gene. Trimming pared 4 bases from V and 0 bases from J, leaving 5 bases between. As for this clone: The antigen remains undetermined.

Controls came from buffy coats of healthy blood donors. The survey-level immunoSEQ assay was used. As processed by the authors: A productive frequency of 2.59 x 10-5 was the lowest detectable. Assay used: immunoSEQ multiplex PCR; TCRdb lists only in-frame clones, some missing. That table supplies the V and J calls and clone size; D and trimming were determined from the DNA. The sample consists of 25,000 to 35,000 clones, approximately 88% of them appearing once. Sequencing was done on a sample of CD4+ T cells from blood buffy coats. This chain links TRBV2 with TRBJ2-3, with D hard to call. This clonotype originated in a human donor in good health. The CDR3, as DNA: TGTGCCAGCAGTGTGGACAGCACAGATACGCAGTATTTT. It yields the protein CASSVDSTDTQYF.